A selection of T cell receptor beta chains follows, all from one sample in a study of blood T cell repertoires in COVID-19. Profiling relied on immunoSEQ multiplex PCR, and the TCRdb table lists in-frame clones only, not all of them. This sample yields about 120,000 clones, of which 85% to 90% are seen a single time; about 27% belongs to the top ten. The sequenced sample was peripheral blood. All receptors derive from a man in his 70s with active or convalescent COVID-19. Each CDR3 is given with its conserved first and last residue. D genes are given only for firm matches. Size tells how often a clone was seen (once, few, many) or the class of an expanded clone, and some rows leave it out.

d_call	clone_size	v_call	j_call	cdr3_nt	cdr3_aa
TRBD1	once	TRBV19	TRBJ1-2	TGTGCCAGTAGGGACAGGGCTTCTAACTATGGCTACACCTTC	CASRDRASNYGYTF
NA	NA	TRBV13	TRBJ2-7	TGTGCCAGCAGCTCCCGACGGGGCGAGCAGTACTTC	CASSSRRGEQYF
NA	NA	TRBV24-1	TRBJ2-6	TGTGCCACCAGTGATATAGGGGGGGGAAGCTCTGGGGCCAACGTCCTGACTTTC	CATSDIGGGSSGANVLTF
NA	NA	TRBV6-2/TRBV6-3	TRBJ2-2	TGTGCCAGCAGTTCGCGCCTAGAAGCGGGCGACACCGGGGAGCTGTTTTTT	CASSSRLEAGDTGELFF
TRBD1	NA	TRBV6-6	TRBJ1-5	TGTGCCAGCAGTCCCGGACAGGGGGCCGGCAATCAGCCCCAGCATTTT	CASSPGQGAGNQPQHF
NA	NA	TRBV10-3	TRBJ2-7	TGTGCCTCCCAGACACAAACCTACGAGCAGTACTTC	CASQTQTYEQYF
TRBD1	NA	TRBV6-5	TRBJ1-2	TGTGCCAGCAGAACAGGGGACCTCTATGGCTACACCTTC	CASRTGDLYGYTF
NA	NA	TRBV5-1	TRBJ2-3	TGCGCCAGCAGCTACACCTCTAGCACAGATACGCAGTATTTT	CASSYTSSTDTQYF
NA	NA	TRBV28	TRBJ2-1	TGTGCCAGCAGTGCTTACAGGGTTTCCAGGGGGTTCTTC	CASSAYRVSRGFF
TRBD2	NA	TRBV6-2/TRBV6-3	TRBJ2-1	TGTGCCAGCAGTCTAGCGGGACTAACCTACAATGAGCAGTTCTTC	CASSLAGLTYNEQFF
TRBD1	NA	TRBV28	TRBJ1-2	TGTGCCAGCAGTGACTTCCAGGGGGCCTATGGCTACACCTTC	CASSDFQGAYGYTF
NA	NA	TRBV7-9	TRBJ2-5	TGTGCCAGCACCCCTGAGGTTCGTGAGACCCAGTACTTC	CASTPEVRETQYF
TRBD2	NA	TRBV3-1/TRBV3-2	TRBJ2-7	TGTGCCAGCAGCCCCCGACTAGCGGGAGGTTTGGAGCAGTACTTC	CASSPRLAGGLEQYF
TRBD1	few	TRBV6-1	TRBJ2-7	TGTGCCAGCAGTGACAGACAGGGCCCCTACGAGCAGTACTTC	CASSDRQGPYEQYF
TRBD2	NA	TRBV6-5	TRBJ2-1	TGTGCCAGCGGAGAAAGCGGGAGAATTAATGAGCAGTTCTTC	CASGESGRINEQFF
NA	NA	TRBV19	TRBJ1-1	TGTGCCAGTAGTATATGGAGGGGGGGCACTGAAGCTTTCTTT	CASSIWRGGTEAFF
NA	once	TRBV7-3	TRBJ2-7	TGTGCCAGCAGCTTAGGTAGCGGTTCCTACGAGCAGTACTTC	CASSLGSGSYEQYF
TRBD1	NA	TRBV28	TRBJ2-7	TGTGCCAGCAGTACACGGGACAGCCACTACGAGCAGTACTTC	CASSTRDSHYEQYF
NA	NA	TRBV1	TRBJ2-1	TGCACCAGCAGCCAGGACGAGGGATTCTTC	CTSSQDEGFF
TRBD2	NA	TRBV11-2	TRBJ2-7	TGTGCCAGCAGCTTAGCGGGGCTAGCGGGAGGTTGGGAGTACTTC	CASSLAGLAGGWEYF
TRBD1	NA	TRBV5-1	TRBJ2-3	TGCGCCAGCACTCGGACAGGGGGCTTGACAGATACGCAGTATTTT	CASTRTGGLTDTQYF
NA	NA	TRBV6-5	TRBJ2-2	TGTGCCAGCAAACTATACACCGGGGAGCTGTTTTTT	CASKLYTGELFF
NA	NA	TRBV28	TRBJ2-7	TGTGCCAGCAGCAAGACCGGGTCCTACGAGCAGTACTTC	CASSKTGSYEQYF
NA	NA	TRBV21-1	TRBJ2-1	TGTGCCAGCAGCTCGGGACAGGGCCCCGATGAGCAGTTCTTC	CASSSGQGPDEQFF
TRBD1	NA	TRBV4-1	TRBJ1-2	TGCGCCAGCAGCCAAGGACAGGGCAATTCTTGGGGCTACACCTTC	CASSQGQGNSWGYTF
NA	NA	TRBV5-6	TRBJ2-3	TGTGCCAGCAGCTTGACTACAGGGAAGGCCACAGATACGCAGTATTTT	CASSLTTGKATDTQYF
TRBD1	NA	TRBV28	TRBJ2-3	TGTGCCAGCAGTTCCCGACAGGGAGGCACAGATACGCAGTATTTT	CASSSRQGGTDTQYF
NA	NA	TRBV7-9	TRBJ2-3	TGTGCCAGCAGCTCTCAAGGGGCTGAAACAGATACGCAGTATTTT	CASSSQGAETDTQYF
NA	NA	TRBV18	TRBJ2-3	TGTGCCAGCTCAGAGCTGAGCGAATGGCGGGCAGATACGCAGTATTTT	CASSELSEWRADTQYF
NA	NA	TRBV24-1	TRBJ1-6	TGTGCCACCAGTGATTCAGGGTTGTTGAGCTCCTATAATTCACCCCTCCACTTT	CATSDSGLLSSYNSPLHF
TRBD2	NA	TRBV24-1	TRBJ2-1	TGTGCCACCAGTGATCAACGTCCTAGCGGGAGGACGTATGAGCAGTTCTTC	CATSDQRPSGRTYEQFF
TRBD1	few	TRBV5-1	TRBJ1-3	TGCGCCAGCGTTACACAGGGGCCTGGAAACACCATATATTTT	CASVTQGPGNTIYF
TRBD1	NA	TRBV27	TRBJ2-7	TGTGCCAGCAGTAGGACAGGGTTCTACGAGCAGTACTTC	CASSRTGFYEQYF
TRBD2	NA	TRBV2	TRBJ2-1	TGTGTTACAGCGGGAGACTCCTACAATGAGCAGTTCTTC	CVTAGDSYNEQFF
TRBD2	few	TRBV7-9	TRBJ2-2	TGTGCCAGCAGCTTAGAGGGGCTGGGACTAGCGGGAGGAGGCGGGGAGCTGTTTTTT	CASSLEGLGLAGGGGELFF